The 23 T cell receptor beta chains below come from one sample, sequenced in a study of PD-1 blockade in mismatch repair-deficient tumors. The data were produced by immunoSEQ multiplex PCR, yet TCRdb's version contains in-frame clones alone and is incomplete. The sample carries under 150,000 clones, approximately 90% recorded once. Source: peripheral blood, taken 44 weeks after starting pembrolizumab. These receptors all come from an adult with mismatch repair-deficient cancer.

This chain uses TRBV7-9 with TRBJ1-2; D is unclear. Looked up from germline, CDR1 is SEHNR and CDR2 is FQNEAQ (reference sequence). Trimming left V 5 bases short and J 5 bases short, with 9 bases between. This CDR3 spans 12 amino acids. The CDR3 loop reads CASSPHEYGYTF. CDR3 DNA: TGTGCCAGCAGCCCCCATGAGTATGGCTACACCTTC. Based on the CDR3 plus reference TRBV7-9 and TRBJ1-2, the full variable domain is DTGVSQNPRHKITKRGQNVTFRCDPISEHNRLYWYRQTLGQGPEFLTYFQNEAQLEKSRLLSDRFSAERPKGSFSTLEIQRTEQGDSAMYLCASSPHEYGYTFGSGTRLTVV.

This chain links TRBV11-2 with TRBJ2-1; no firm D call. Germline lookup yields CDR1 SGHAT and CDR2 FQNNGV. The V and J ends lost 1 base and 4 bases respectively, with 17 bases between them. The CDR3 sequence is 17 residues long. The CDR3 loop reads CASSLVCCWGRYNEQFF. CDR3 bases: TGTGCCAGCAGCTTAGTATGTTGTTGGGGAAGATACAATGAGCAGTTCTTC.

DNA of the CDR3: TGTGCCAGCAGTCCTCTGGAAGGGTGGAACGAGCAGTACTTC. As protein: CASSPLEGWNEQYF. The V call is TRBV27, the J call TRBJ2-7; D not resolved. The germline V gene has CDR1 MNHEY and CDR2 SMNVEV (reference sequence). This CDR3 has 14 residues. V was clipped by 5 bases and J by 5 bases, with 16 bases between them.

This chain connects TRBV7-3 to TRBJ1-1, with D unclear. The V end lost 6 bases, the J end lost 6 bases, and 5 bases lay between the germline ends. The CDR3 is 10 residues long. The germline gives CDR1 SGHTA, CDR2 FQGTGA. The DNA of the CDR3 is TGTGCCAGCAGTACAGCTGAAGCTTTCTTT. Translating it yields CASSTAEAFF.

This clone has just one count. CDR3 in amino acids: CASSTTGGGAGGELFF. The CDR3, as DNA: TGTGCCAGCAGCACCACTGGGGGGGGCGCGGGCGGGGAGCTGTTTTTT. The chain recombines TRBV7-2 with TRBJ2-2; TRBD2 is a possible D gene (7 bases). Trimming took off 5 bases at V and 7 bases at J, with 20 bases between the two ends. The germline gives CDR1 SGHTA, CDR2 FQGNSA. The CDR3 is made up of 16 amino acids.

The chain uses TRBV12-5 and TRBJ2-3, with TRBD2 as a possible D gene (6 bases). Germline CDR1 and CDR2: LGHNT and FRNRAP. V was shortened by 3 bases and J by 3 bases, with 22 bases between the two germline ends. The CDR3 is made up of 18 amino acids. CDR3 in amino acids: CASGFRPPSVGLTDTQYF. In DNA form, the CDR3 reads TGTGCTAGTGGTTTCCGACCTCCTAGCGTAGGGTTAACAGATACGCAGTATTTT. The entire variable domain, with the rest obtained from reference TRBV12-5 and TRBJ2-3, is as follows: DARVTQTPRHKVTEMGQEVTMRCQPILGHNTVFWYRQTMMQGLELLAYFRNRAPLDDSGMPKDRFSAEMPDATLATLKIQPSEPRDSAVYFCASGFRPPSVGLTDTQYFGPGTRLTVL.

This clone was recorded only once. This chain connects TRBV9 to TRBJ1-1, with D perhaps TRBD1 (6 bases). V was pared by 2 bases and J by 4 bases, with 12 bases between. Germline CDR1 is SGDLS and CDR2 is YYNGEE. This CDR3 region has 14 residues. The CDR3 protein is CASSVTGQATEAFF. In DNA, the CDR3 is TGTGCCAGCAGCGTGACAGGTCAAGCCACTGAAGCTTTCTTT. Full variable domain (remainder filled in from reference TRBV9 and TRBJ1-1): DSGVTQTPKHLITATGQRVTLRCSPRSGDLSVYWYQQSLDQGLQFLIQYYNGEERAKGNILERFSAQQFPDLHSELNLSSLELGDSALYFCASSVTGQATEAFFGQGTRLTVV.

The rearrangement links TRBV18 to TRBJ2-6; D tentatively fits TRBD1 or TRBD2 (6 bases each). The CDR3 loop spans 15 amino acids. Between the trimmed V and J ends, which lost 3 bases and 4 bases, there was a span of 10 bases. Germline CDR1 reads KGHSH; CDR2 reads LQKENI. The CDR3: CASSPTGAGANVLTF. CDR3 bases: TGTGCCAGCTCACCTACGGGGGCCGGGGCCAACGTCCTGACTTTC.

The chain joins TRBV7-6 to TRBJ2-7; D not certain. Per the germline V gene, CDR1 is SGHVS and CDR2 is FNYEAQ. This CDR3 comprises 12 residues. V was trimmed by 3 bases and J by 3 bases, leaving 6 bases between them. The CDR3 DNA sequence: TGTGCCAGCAGCTTTAGAAGCTACGAGCAGTACTTC. It encodes CASSFRSYEQYF. The full variable domain, completed using reference TRBV7-6 and TRBJ2-7, is GAGVSQSPRYKVTKRGQDVALRCDPISGHVSLYWYRQALGQGPEFLTYFNYEAQQDKSGLPNDRFSAERPEGSISTLTIQRTEQRDSAMYRCASSFRSYEQYFGPGTRLTVT.

The rearrangement uses TRBV2 and TRBJ2-5, with 9 bases that match TRBD1. The CDR3 length is 16 residues. The germline V gene has CDR1 SNHLY and CDR2 FYNNEI. V shed 6 bases, J shed 5 bases, and the junction held 13 bases outside the gene matches. Written as DNA, the CDR3 is TGTGCCAGCAGCGGGCCGGGACAGGGAAATTTGGAGACCCAGTACTTC. Its translation is CASSGPGQGNLETQYF.

V and J are TRBV19 and TRBJ2-7, with D perhaps matching TRBD1 or TRBD2 (6 bases each). Germline CDR1 LNHDA, CDR2 SQIVND (reference sequence). V lost 5 bases and J lost 4, with 12 bases in between. The CDR3 is made up of 13 amino acids. The CDR3, as DNA: TGTGCCAGTAGTTTCGGGGGCCCTTACGAGCAGTACTTC. The encoded protein is CASSFGGPYEQYF.

The V and J genes are TRBV11-3 and TRBJ2-7, with a possible D match to TRBD2 (6 bases). The CDR3 is 14 residues long. V lost 4 bases to trimming and J lost 3 bases, with 13 bases between them. The germline gives CDR1 SGHNT, CDR2 YENEEA. CDR3 loop: CASSSPGLVYEQYF. The CDR3 DNA reads TGTGCCAGCAGCTCTCCGGGACTTGTCTACGAGCAGTACTTC.

The chain employs TRBV12-5 and TRBJ2-1; TRBD1 matches at 8 bases. The length of the CDR3 is 15 residues. Germline lookup yields CDR1 LGHNT and CDR2 FRNRAP. V gave up 6 bases and J gave up 1 base; unmatched junction bases: 5. The DNA for the CDR3 is TGTGCTAGTGGGAAAGGACAGGGATCCTACAATGAGCAGTTCTTC. It specifies CASGKGQGSYNEQFF.

The J gene is TRBJ2-6, the V gene TRBV12-5, with 10 bases fitting TRBD1. Germline CDR1 reads LGHNT; CDR2 reads FRNRAP. Trimming at V came to 6 bases and at J to 1 base, leaving 9 bases not matched to a gene. The CDR3 is 18 amino acids. CDR3 bases: TGTGCTAGTGGACCGGACAGGGGGAGACGTTCTGGGGCCAACGTCCTGACTTTC. It is translated as CASGPDRGRRSGANVLTF.

The rearrangement uses TRBV11-3 and TRBJ2-2; D is perhaps TRBD1 or TRBD2 (5 bases each). The CDR3 covers 18 residues. Germline V CDR1 and CDR2: SGHNT, YENEEA. V lost 0 bases to trimming and J lost 2 bases, with 16 bases between them. CDR3 region: CASSLDKFVGTNTGELFF. The DNA for the CDR3 is TGTGCCAGCAGCTTAGATAAATTTGTCGGGACCAACACCGGGGAGCTGTTTTTT.

The chain has TRBV27 and TRBJ2-3; 8 nucleotides match TRBD1. CDR3 length: 15 residues. CDR1 is MNHEY, CDR2 SMNVEV, per germline (reference sequence). Trimming took 4 bases from V and 0 from J; bases not matched to a gene: 3. The CDR3 region is CASSSQGVSTDTQYF. CDR3 DNA: TGTGCCAGCAGTTCACAGGGGGTTAGCACAGATACGCAGTATTTT.

This chain links TRBV18 with TRBJ2-1; the D is unclear. V lost 3 bases, J lost 10 bases, and 13 bases lay in between. The CDR3 runs to 13 residues. In germline, CDR1 is KGHSH, CDR2 LQKENI. This CDR3 reads CASSPNTADEQFF. CDR3 in DNA: TGTGCCAGCTCACCCAACACGGCCGACGAGCAGTTCTTC.

This clone appeared a few times. The genes are TRBV28 and TRBJ2-1; D is possibly TRBD1 (5 bases). With 7 bases removed from V and 7 bases from J, the gap between germline ends came to 14 bases. Germline V gene sequence: CDR1 MDHEN, CDR2 SYDVKM. The CDR3 is made up of 13 amino acids. CDR3 region: CASTGISRNEQFF. DNA for the CDR3: TGTGCCAGCACAGGGATCTCAAGGAATGAGCAGTTCTTC.

The rearrangement joins TRBV21-1 to TRBJ1-1; TRBD1 is taken as the D call from the table, unchecked against the DNA. TRBV21-1 is annotated as a pseudogene. This CDR3 region has 12 residues. This CDR3 reads CASSKQNTEAFF. The CDR3 DNA reads as TGTGCCAGCAGCAAACAGAACACTGAAGCTTTCTTT.

This clone was picked up a small number of times. This rearrangement joins TRBV4-3 to TRBJ2-7; 11 bases agree with TRBD2. The trim removed 4 bases at V and 6 bases at J, leaving 11 bases unmatched. This CDR3 is built from 16 residues. Germline V gene lookup returns CDR1 LGHNA and CDR2 YSLEER. The CDR3 sequence is CASSPRLAGSPSEQYF. As DNA, the CDR3 is TGCGCCAGCAGCCCAAGACTAGCGGGGAGCCCTAGCGAGCAGTACTTC.

This rearrangement joins TRBV7-2 to TRBJ2-3; 7 bases line up with TRBD2. Unmatched junction bases numbered 6, after V lost 3 bases and J lost 3 bases. CDR1 is SGHTA and CDR2 is FQGNSA in the germline V gene. The CDR3 is 15 amino acids. Here the CDR3 reads CASSFGGSRTDTQYF. The CDR3 coding sequence is TGTGCCAGCAGCTTCGGCGGGAGTAGAACAGATACGCAGTATTTT.

This clone was found once. The chain recombines TRBV7-9 with TRBJ2-1, with a possible D match to TRBD2 (5 bases). The CDR3 covers 16 residues. The germline CDR1 and CDR2 sequences are SEHNR and FQNEAQ (reference sequence). V was clipped by 5 bases and J by 0 bases, with 14 bases between them. The CDR3 here is CASSPGEGSSYNEQFF. Here the CDR3 DNA reads TGTGCCAGCAGCCCAGGTGAGGGTAGCTCCTACAATGAGCAGTTCTTC.

The chain uses TRBV19 and TRBJ1-2; TRBD1 aligns across 9 bases. Per germline, CDR1 LNHDA and CDR2 SQIVND (reference sequence). V shed 7 bases and J 2 bases; nucleotides not matched to a gene: 11. This CDR3 has 16 amino acids. CDR3 loop: CASTPGQGRRNYGYTF. The CDR3 coding sequence is TGTGCCAGTACCCCAGGACAGGGGAGGAGGAACTATGGCTACACCTTC.